This TCR beta chain originates from a study of T cells in Graves' hyperthyroidism and ophthalmopathy. Study observations and caveats: From stable hyperthyroidism, ophthalmopathy was separated by a 13 V-J model.

This clonotype appeared a few times. Its target is unknown. Using RNA transcripts as the source, TCR beta CDR3 regions were amplified. The study used the HTBI primer set for a first-round RT-PCR of the TCR CDR3. TCRdb re-analysed the multiplex PCR reads in MiXCR, keeping a single row per CDR3 protein. The sample consists of some 490,000 distinct CDR3 sequences, approximately 16% of them appearing once. The clonotype was recovered from a woman younger than 45 with Graves' ophthalmopathy. The sample taken for sequencing was blood.

The CDR3 protein is CASRAATYEQYF. Here the CDR3 DNA reads TGCGCCAGCCGAGCAGCGACCTACGAGCAGTACTTC. This rearrangement joins TRBV4-1 to TRBJ2-7; D unresolved. Germline V CDR1 and CDR2: MGHRA, YSYEKL. The V and J ends lost 8 bases and 2 bases respectively, with 10 bases between them. This CDR3 comprises 12 residues.